This entry lists 26 T cell receptor beta chains sequenced from one sample in a study of blood T cell repertoires in COVID-19. The assay was immunoSEQ multiplex PCR, and TCRdb's table has in-frame clones only and misses some. The sample lists fewer than 400,000 clones; about 86% were seen once. Sequencing used PBMCs or T cells enriched from blood (not recorded which). The receptors stem from a woman aged 50 to 65 who had recovered from COVID-19.

The gene calls are TRBV6-5 and TRBJ1-5; D remains ambiguous. This CDR3 has 12 residues. Germline assignment: CDR1 MNHEY and CDR2 SVGAGI. Between the trimmed V and J ends, which lost 11 bases and 4 bases, there was a span of 12 bases. The CDR3, as DNA: TGTGCCGCGAAGAGCGGGAATCAGCCCCAGCATTTT. It specifies CAAKSGNQPQHF.

This clone came up once. The chain carries TRBV30 and TRBJ1-4, with TRBD1 identical over 7 bases. The V and J ends lost 4 bases and 4 bases, in that order; junction bases with no gene match: 6. CDR1 and CDR2 (germline): GTSNPN, SVGIG (reference sequence). This CDR3 is 14 amino acids long. In DNA, the CDR3 is TGTGCCTGGACCGGACAGGCCTTTAATGAAAAACTGTTTTTT. Protein: CAWTGQAFNEKLFF.

The CDR3 region has the DNA TGTGCCAGTCGGACAGGGGGCTATGGCTACACCTTC. Residues: CASRTGGYGYTF. The V call is TRBV27, the J call TRBJ1-2; the match to TRBD1 covers 10 bases. This CDR3 region has 12 residues. Germline-derived CDR1 and CDR2 are MNHEY and SMNVEV (reference sequence). With 9 bases clipped from V and 4 bases from J, the junction kept 2 bases outside the gene matches.

V is TRBV13 and J is TRBJ2-3; D is unclear. With 5 bases removed from V and 6 bases from J, the gap between germline ends came to 15 bases. In germline, CDR1 is PRHDT, CDR2 FYEKMQ (reference sequence). The CDR3 runs to 14 residues. The CDR3 nucleotides read TGTGCCAGCAGCGTCCGGGTTCGATCCGATACGCAGTATTTT. This gives the protein CASSVRVRSDTQYF.

This clone was seen a single time. V usage is TRBV9 and J usage is TRBJ1-1, with 8 bases that match TRBD1. The junction had 5 bases not matched to a gene; V was cut back by 0 bases and J by 4 bases. Looked up from germline, CDR1 is SGDLS and CDR2 is YYNGEE. This CDR3 comprises 15 residues. The CDR3 bases are TGTGCCAGCAGCGTAGTGGACAGGGCGGGCACTGAAGCTTTCTTT. Protein: CASSVVDRAGTEAFF.

CDR3 sequence reads: CASSFVMAGGNSPLHF. CDR3 in DNA: TGTGCCAGCAGTTTTGTGATGGCGGGTGGGAATTCACCCCTCCACTTT. The chain couples TRBV28 to TRBJ1-6; unclear D gene. The germline V gene encodes CDR1 MDHEN and CDR2 SYDVKM. The CDR3 length is 16 residues. V was trimmed by 3 bases and J by 7 bases, leaving 16 bases between them.

The chain couples TRBV6-1 to TRBJ2-7, with a possible D match to TRBD1 (5 bases). From germline, CDR1 is MNHNS and CDR2 SASEGT. This CDR3 is built from 15 residues. Trimming took 1 base from V and 1 from J, leaving 11 bases between them. The CDR3 coding sequence is TGTGCCAGCAGTGAAGATTCAGGGCTGTCCTACGAGCAGTACTTC. This sequence encodes CASSEDSGLSYEQYF.

To note about this clone: Other DNA variants within this sample encode the same CDR3. V usage is TRBV30 and J usage is TRBJ2-7; D uncertain. There are 13 residues in the CDR3. Germline V lookup: CDR1 GTSNPN, CDR2 SVGIG (reference sequence). V was cut by 2 bases and J by 4 bases, with 12 bases left in between. Written as DNA, the CDR3 is TGTGCCTGGAGTTCCCGACAACCTTACGAGCAGTACTTC. Protein product: CAWSSRQPYEQYF. Full variable domain (rest looked up from reference TRBV30 and TRBJ2-7): SQTIHQWPATLVQPVGSPLSLECTVEGTSNPNLYWYRQAAGRGLQLLFYSVGIGQISSEVPQNLSASRPQDRQFILSSKKLLLSDSGFYLCAWSSRQPYEQYFGPGTRLTVT.

The chain has TRBV27 and TRBJ2-5, with a weak D call TRBD1 (6 bases). The germline V gene encodes CDR1 MNHEY and CDR2 SMNVEV (reference sequence). With 5 bases removed from V and 3 bases from J, the gap between germline ends came to 16 bases. This CDR3 has 15 residues. The CDR3 nucleotides read TGTGCCAGCAGTAAGGTGGCAGGGGCTAAAGAGACCCAGTACTTC. It is translated as CASSKVAGAKETQYF.

This chain links TRBV7-2 with TRBJ1-2; a possible D gene is TRBD1 (6 bases). Germline values: CDR1 SGHTA, CDR2 FQGNSA. Trimming stripped 3 bases from V and 7 bases from J, with 15 bases between. The CDR3 is made up of 14 amino acids. The CDR3 reads CASSFSPDRGGYTF. The CDR3 nucleotides read TGTGCCAGCAGCTTTAGTCCGGACAGAGGTGGCTACACCTTC.

The chain combines TRBV20-1 with TRBJ2-2, with 9 positions matching TRBD1. V lost 3 bases and J lost 2; bases outside the gene matches: 22. Germline CDR1 is DFQATT and CDR2 is SNEGSKA (reference sequence). The length of the CDR3 is 21 residues. The CDR3, as DNA: TGCAGTGCTAGTGGGGGACTAACCCTCCGGGACAGGGAATTAAACACCGGGGAGCTGTTTTTT. Translation: CSASGGLTLRDRELNTGELFF.

CDR3 amino acids: CASSQAVYNSPLHF. Here the CDR3 DNA reads TGCGCCAGCAGCCAAGCAGTCTATAATTCACCCCTCCACTTT. The V and J genes are TRBV4-1 and TRBJ1-6; D not resolved. Trimming removed 1 base from V and 3 bases from J, with 4 bases in between. The CDR3 contains 14 residues. Germline V lookup: CDR1 MGHRA, CDR2 YSYEKL.

As DNA, the CDR3 is TGCGCCAGCAGCTTTCGGGGGGGCACAGATACGCAGTATTTT. This codes for CASSFRGGTDTQYF. The rearrangement uses TRBV5-1 and TRBJ2-3; TRBD2 aligns across 7 bases. This CDR3 is 14 amino acids long. V lost 2 bases and J lost 1; bases outside the gene matches: 1. Germline V gene sequence: CDR1 SGHRS, CDR2 YFSETQ.

CDR3 DNA: TGTGCCAGCAGTAGTCGACAGGGGCTATCACCCCTCCACTTT. Residues: CASSSRQGLSPLHF. The chain employs TRBV6-5 and TRBJ1-6; TRBD1 matches at 8 bases. The CDR3 length is 14 residues. Germline assignment: CDR1 MNHEY and CDR2 SVGAGI. After removal of 5 bases from V and 10 bases from J, the junction contained 7 bases not matched to a gene.

This clone was recorded only once. This chain uses TRBV28 with TRBJ1-5, with 7 bases identical to TRBD1. This CDR3 comprises 15 residues. The germline CDR1 and CDR2 sequences are MDHEN and SYDVKM. V lost 6 bases to trimming and J lost 4 bases; unmatched junction nucleotides: 9. The CDR3 DNA is TGTGCCAGCAGGTTGAGAGACAGGGAAAATCAGCCCCAGCATTTT. This codes for CASRLRDRENQPQHF. Full variable domain (rest looked up from reference TRBV28 and TRBJ1-5): DVKVTQSSRYLVKRTGEKVFLECVQDMDHENMFWYRQDPGLGLRLIYFSYDVKMKEKGDIPEGYSVSREKKERFSLILESASTNQTSMYLCASRLRDRENQPQHFGDGTRLSIL.

The chain recombines TRBV9 with TRBJ1-1; D possibly corresponds to TRBD1 (5 bases). The CDR3 spans 16 residues. With 3 bases removed from V and 5 bases from J, the gap between germline ends came to 20 bases. Looked up from germline, CDR1 is SGDLS and CDR2 is YYNGEE. The CDR3 nucleotides read TGTGCCAGCAGCGCTTCACTGGCAGGGTTGGGGACTGAAGCTTTCTTT. Translation gives CASSASLAGLGTEAFF.

The chain carries TRBV4-3 and TRBJ1-2; 9 bases are a match to TRBD1. The CDR3 contains 16 residues. Losses at the gene ends were 4 bases for V and 0 bases for J; bases not matched to a gene: 6. Germline V gene data show CDR1 as LGHNA and CDR2 as YSLEER. The CDR3 sequence: CASSRTTGGTNYGYTF. DNA of the CDR3: TGCGCCAGCAGCCGCACGACAGGGGGTACTAACTATGGCTACACCTTC.

The gene calls are TRBV28 and TRBJ1-1; no clear D. This CDR3 spans 11 amino acids. Between the trimmed V and J ends, which lost 1 base and 11 bases, there was a span of 8 bases. Germline CDR1 reads MDHEN; CDR2 reads SYDVKM. The CDR3 reads CASSLYTMAFF. Written as DNA, the CDR3 is TGTGCCAGCAGTTTATACACGATGGCTTTCTTT.

The chain carries TRBV5-1 and TRBJ2-5; TRBD1 aligns across 7 bases. Germline V gene data show CDR1 as SGHRS and CDR2 as YFSETQ. V lost 3 bases to trimming and J lost 5 bases; unmatched junction nucleotides: 7. CDR3 length: 14 residues. CDR3 amino acids: CASSSGQLRETQYF. The CDR3 DNA reads TGCGCCAGCAGCTCGGGACAGCTAAGGGAGACCCAGTACTTC.

V is TRBV28 and J is TRBJ1-5, with 10 nucleotides matching TRBD1. From germline, CDR1 is MDHEN and CDR2 SYDVKM. V gave up 2 bases and J gave up 2 bases; unmatched junction bases: 6. The CDR3 is 17 amino acids. The chain's CDR3 is CASSLDRGRAGNQPQHF. CDR3 nucleotide sequence: TGTGCCAGCAGTTTAGACAGGGGGCGCGCTGGCAATCAGCCCCAGCATTTT.

This clone occurred a few times. The J gene is TRBJ2-5, the V gene TRBV5-1; weak D call: TRBD1 (6 bases). Germline V gene sequence: CDR1 SGHRS, CDR2 YFSETQ. This CDR3 region has 14 residues. V gave up 2 bases and J gave up 5 bases, with 13 bases separating them. CDR3 protein: CASSFSRGYETQYF. The CDR3 DNA is TGCGCCAGCAGCTTTTCGAGGGGGTACGAGACCCAGTACTTC.

The rearrangement uses TRBV2 and TRBJ1-2, with D tentatively TRBD1 (6 bases). V lost 4 bases to trimming and J lost 4 bases, with 10 bases between them. Germline V gene lookup returns CDR1 SNHLY and CDR2 FYNNEI. This CDR3 has 13 residues. CDR3: CASSGTDFYGYTF. The CDR3 DNA sequence: TGTGCCAGCAGTGGGACAGACTTCTATGGCTACACCTTC.

The rearrangement links TRBV28 to TRBJ1-6; the D gene is possibly TRBD1 (6 bases). The CDR3 loop spans 14 amino acids. V dropped 3 bases and J dropped 8 bases, with 11 bases sitting between them. The germline gives CDR1 MDHEN, CDR2 SYDVKM. CDR3 loop: CASSFWTDDSPLHF. The CDR3 DNA follows: TGTGCCAGCAGTTTTTGGACAGATGATTCACCCCTCCACTTT.

V gene TRBV28 combines with J gene TRBJ1-5, with TRBD1 as a possible D gene (6 bases). Trimming stripped 8 bases from V and 6 bases from J, with 14 bases between. The CDR3 length is 13 residues. Germline V lookup: CDR1 MDHEN, CDR2 SYDVKM. The chain's CDR3 is CASYRGAGQPQHF. The CDR3 DNA reads TGTGCCAGCTACCGGGGGGCGGGTCAGCCCCAGCATTTT.

This clone was found once. The genes are TRBV2 and TRBJ2-2; D is possibly TRBD1 (6 bases). The V gene lost 6 bases and the J gene lost 1 base, with 12 bases spanning the gap. Germline-derived CDR1 and CDR2 are SNHLY and FYNNEI. The CDR3 has 15 residues. CDR3 in amino acids: CASRGQSRNTGELFF. The CDR3, as DNA: TGTGCCAGCAGAGGACAGAGTAGGAACACCGGGGAGCTGTTTTTT.

The V call is TRBV5-1, the J call TRBJ1-1, with D possibly matching TRBD1 (5 bases). Looked up from germline, CDR1 is SGHRS and CDR2 is YFSETQ. The V end lost 4 bases, the J end lost 4 bases, and 20 bases lay between the germline ends. This CDR3 contains 16 residues. The CDR3 reads CASSGNVGGMTTEAFF. The CDR3 DNA sequence: TGCGCCAGCAGCGGAAACGTCGGGGGAATGACCACTGAAGCTTTCTTT.